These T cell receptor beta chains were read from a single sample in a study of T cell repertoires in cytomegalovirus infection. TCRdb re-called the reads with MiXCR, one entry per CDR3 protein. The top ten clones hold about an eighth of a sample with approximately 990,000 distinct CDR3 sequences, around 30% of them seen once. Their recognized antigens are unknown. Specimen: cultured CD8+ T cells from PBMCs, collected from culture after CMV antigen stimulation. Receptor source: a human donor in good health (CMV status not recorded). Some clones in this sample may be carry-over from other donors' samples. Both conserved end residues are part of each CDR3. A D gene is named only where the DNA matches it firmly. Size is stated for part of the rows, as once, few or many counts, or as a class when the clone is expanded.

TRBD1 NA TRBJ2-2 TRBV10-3 CAIRVGTANTGELFF
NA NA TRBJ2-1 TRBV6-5 CASSYSRRADNEQFF
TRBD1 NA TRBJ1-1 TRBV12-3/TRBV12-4 CASSPRVDRVDTEAFF
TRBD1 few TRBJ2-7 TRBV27 CASATGSTYEQYF
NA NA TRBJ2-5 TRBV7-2 CASSSSGDKGTQYF
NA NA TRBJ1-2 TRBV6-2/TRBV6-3 CASSYIVGSYGYTF
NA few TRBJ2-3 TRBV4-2 CASSQDSLYTDTQYF
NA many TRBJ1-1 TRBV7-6 CASSLGTSNTEAFF
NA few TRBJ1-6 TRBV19 CASSTEGGITYNSPLHF
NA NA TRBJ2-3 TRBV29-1 CSVEDPGARTDTQYF
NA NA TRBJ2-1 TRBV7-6 CASSLQTGSSYNEQFF
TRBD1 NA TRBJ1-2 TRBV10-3 CATIRDRAVVDGYTF
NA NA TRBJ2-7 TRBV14 CASSPAVGYELYF
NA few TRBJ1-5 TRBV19 CASSIGQGLNQPQHF
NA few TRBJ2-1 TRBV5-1 CASSSFKASSYNEQFF
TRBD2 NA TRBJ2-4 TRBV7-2 CASSQVAGDRTNKNIQYF
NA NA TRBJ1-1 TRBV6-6 CASSSPRGAYTEAFF
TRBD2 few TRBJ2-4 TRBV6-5 CASSYSERGREVQYF
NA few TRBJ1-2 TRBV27 CASSPPGRGASFTF
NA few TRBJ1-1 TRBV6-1 CASSDDRYGWNTEAFF
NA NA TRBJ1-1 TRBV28 CASSRPGQPWTEAFF
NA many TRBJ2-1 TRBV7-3 CASSLPGTSYNEQFF
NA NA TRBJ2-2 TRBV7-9 CASSSSDPHTGELFF
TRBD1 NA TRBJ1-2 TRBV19 CASSIGPDRGRSYGYTF
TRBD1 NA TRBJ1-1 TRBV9 CASSVTSRGYTEAFF
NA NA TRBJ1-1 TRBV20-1 CSARVGGFDTEAFF
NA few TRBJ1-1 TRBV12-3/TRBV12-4 CASSFIYRVWDTEAFF
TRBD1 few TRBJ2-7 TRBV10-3 CAISGSGTAYEQYF
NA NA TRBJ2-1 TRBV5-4 CASSLAAEGLYNEQFF
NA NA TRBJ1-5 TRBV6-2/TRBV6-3 CASSYKEGTQPQHF
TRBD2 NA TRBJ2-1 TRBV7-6 CASSPRSGGSNEQFF
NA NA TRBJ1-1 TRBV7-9 CASRGYMNTEAFF
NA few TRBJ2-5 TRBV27 CASSGEGVGIGTQYF
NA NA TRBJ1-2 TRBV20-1 CSAPTGLYGYTF
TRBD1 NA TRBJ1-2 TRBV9 CASSGGQAWGDYGYTF
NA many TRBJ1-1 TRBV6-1 CAGKPGQMTEAFF
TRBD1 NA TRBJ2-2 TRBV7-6 CASSLGDRMIILNTGELFF
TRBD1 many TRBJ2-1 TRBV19 CASSPGTGYIEQFF
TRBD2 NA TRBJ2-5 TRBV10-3 CAISESGLAPNSETQYF
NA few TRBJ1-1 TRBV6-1 CASAIGNTEAFF
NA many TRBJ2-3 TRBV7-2 CASSAPSEDTQYF
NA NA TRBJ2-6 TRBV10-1 CASSNGQPFRAGANVLTF
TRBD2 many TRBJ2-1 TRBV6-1 CASMGTSGGAEYNEQFF
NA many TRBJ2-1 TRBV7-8 CASSLDMGGEQFF
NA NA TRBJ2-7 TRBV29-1 CSVIPEGHPFYEQYF
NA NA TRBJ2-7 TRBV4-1 CASSQRFGGYEQYF
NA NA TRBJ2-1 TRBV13 CASSFPPPDEQFF
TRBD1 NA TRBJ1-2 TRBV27 CASSLRRGTANYGYTF
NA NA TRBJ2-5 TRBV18 CASSASTITGPETQYF
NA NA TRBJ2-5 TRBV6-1 CASSEARLNQETQYF
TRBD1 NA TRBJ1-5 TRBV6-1 CASRRDRAQNGPQHF
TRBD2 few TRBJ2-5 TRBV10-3 CAIRSSGQQETQYF
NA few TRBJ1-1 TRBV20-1 CSAIGLGLGTEAFF
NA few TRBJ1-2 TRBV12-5 CASGLGDSIYGYTF
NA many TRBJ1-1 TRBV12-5 CASGLGVGGATEAFF
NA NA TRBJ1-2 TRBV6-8 CASRPPSYGSGYTF
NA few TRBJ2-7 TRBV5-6 CASSLGRGDLYEQYF